This is a list of T cell receptor beta chains from one sample in a study of shared clonotypes between healthy human individuals. This table comes from immunoSEQ multiplex PCR, and its TCRdb copy is limited to in-frame clones, with some not included. The table lists about a million clones, 70% to 85% of them singletons. The sample taken for sequencing was memory CD4+ T cells from PBMCs. Every receptor here comes from a man younger than 30 in good health. Some clones in this sample may be carry-over from other donors' samples. CDR3s include the opening cysteine and the closing phenylalanine or tryptophan. Fields, in order: CDR3 protein, CDR3 DNA, J gene, D gene, V gene, clone size. The D gene is left open where the match is weak. Not every row has a clone size; where given, it reads once, few, many or a size class.

CDR3 protein: CASSPDRGFATGELFF
CDR3 DNA: TGTGCCAGCAGCCCGGACAGGGGGTTTGCCACCGGGGAGCTGTTTTTT
J gene: TRBJ2-2
D gene: TRBD1
V gene: TRBV7-9
clone size: many

CDR3 protein: CASSLRGAADTQYF
CDR3 DNA: TGTGCCAGCAGCTTGCGCGGGGCGGCAGATACGCAGTATTTT
J gene: TRBJ2-3
D gene: -
V gene: TRBV5-8
clone size: -

CDR3 protein: CASSWDNLGTEAFF
CDR3 DNA: TGTGCCAGCTCCTGGGACAACTTGGGCACTGAAGCTTTCTTT
J gene: TRBJ1-1
D gene: -
V gene: TRBV18
clone size: few

CDR3 protein: CASSDRGRVGQETQYF
CDR3 DNA: TGTGCCAGCAGCGATAGGGGGCGGGTTGGCCAAGAGACCCAGTACTTC
J gene: TRBJ2-5
D gene: TRBD1
V gene: TRBV28
clone size: -

CDR3 protein: CASSATPWRGSYNEQFF
CDR3 DNA: TGTGCCAGCAGCGCAACCCCCTGGCGGGGCTCCTACAATGAGCAGTTCTTC
J gene: TRBJ2-1
D gene: -
V gene: TRBV9
clone size: -

CDR3 protein: CASSLGRGRRANVLTF
CDR3 DNA: TGTGCCAGCAGTTTAGGGAGGGGCAGGCGGGCCAACGTCCTGACTTTC
J gene: TRBJ2-6
D gene: TRBD2
V gene: TRBV28
clone size: many

CDR3 protein: CAWSRNAGRIDEQYF
CDR3 DNA: TGTGCCTGGAGTCGCAATGCGGGACGAATAGACGAGCAGTACTTC
J gene: TRBJ2-7
D gene: -
V gene: TRBV30
clone size: -

CDR3 protein: CAISADLMNTEAFF
CDR3 DNA: TGTGCCATCAGTGCTGATCTCATGAACACTGAAGCTTTCTTT
J gene: TRBJ1-1
D gene: -
V gene: TRBV10-3
clone size: -

CDR3 protein: CASSPSILRDRVDLGGYTF
CDR3 DNA: TGCGCCAGCAGCCCTTCTATCCTAAGGGACAGGGTGGATCTTGGGGGCTACACCTTC
J gene: TRBJ1-2
D gene: TRBD1
V gene: TRBV4-3
clone size: -

CDR3 protein: CASSPGTSGGLQETQYF
CDR3 DNA: TGTGCCAGCAGCCCGGGGACTAGCGGGGGATTACAAGAGACCCAGTACTTC
J gene: TRBJ2-5
D gene: TRBD2
V gene: TRBV5-8
clone size: -

CDR3 protein: CASLTRSTDTQYF
CDR3 DNA: TGTGCCAGCCTTACCAGGAGCACAGATACGCAGTATTTT
J gene: TRBJ2-3
D gene: -
V gene: TRBV5-8
clone size: few

CDR3 protein: CSVEGLAGGEQYF
CDR3 DNA: TGCAGCGTCGAAGGACTAGCGGGAGGCGAGCAGTACTTC
J gene: TRBJ2-7
D gene: TRBD2
V gene: TRBV29-1
clone size: once

CDR3 protein: CASRLIGTGFHEQYF
CDR3 DNA: TGCGCCAGCAGACTTATCGGGACAGGGTTCCACGAGCAGTACTTC
J gene: TRBJ2-7
D gene: TRBD1
V gene: TRBV5-1
clone size: -

CDR3 protein: CSGPSPDTQYF
CDR3 DNA: TGCAGTGGGCCTAGCCCAGATACGCAGTATTTT
J gene: TRBJ2-3
D gene: -
V gene: TRBV20-1
clone size: -

CDR3 protein: CASSIDGGYTGELFF
CDR3 DNA: TGTGCCAGTAGTATAGATGGGGGTTACACCGGGGAGCTGTTTTTT
J gene: TRBJ2-2
D gene: -
V gene: TRBV19
clone size: -

CDR3 protein: CASRRGGGGYTF
CDR3 DNA: TGTGCCAGCAGAAGGGGAGGGGGAGGCTACACCTTC
J gene: TRBJ1-2
D gene: -
V gene: TRBV6-5
clone size: few

CDR3 protein: CASSLGSDLGTQPQHF
CDR3 DNA: TGTGCCAGCAGCTTAGGGTCGGACCTCGGGACTCAGCCCCAGCATTTT
J gene: TRBJ1-5
D gene: -
V gene: TRBV7-9
clone size: -

CDR3 protein: CASSSHGTSGRALNIQYF
CDR3 DNA: TGTGCCAGCAGTTCGCACGGGACTAGCGGGAGGGCCTTAAACATTCAGTACTTC
J gene: TRBJ2-4
D gene: TRBD2
V gene: TRBV27
clone size: -

CDR3 protein: CATRGLRYEQYF
CDR3 DNA: TGTGCCACCCGCGGACTAAGGTACGAGCAGTACTTC
J gene: TRBJ2-7
D gene: -
V gene: TRBV28
clone size: -

CDR3 protein: CASSSDRGGEQYF
CDR3 DNA: TGTGCCAGCAGCAGCGACAGGGGCGGGGAGCAGTACTTC
J gene: TRBJ2-7
D gene: TRBD1
V gene: TRBV7-6
clone size: -

CDR3 protein: CASSLAGGGSVFSGNTIYF
CDR3 DNA: TGTGCCAGCAGTTTAGCGGGGGGAGGGAGTGTGTTTTCTGGAAACACCATATATTTT
J gene: TRBJ1-3
D gene: -
V gene: TRBV28
clone size: few

CDR3 protein: CASSLDRDHEQYF
CDR3 DNA: TGTGCCAGCAGTTTGGACAGGGACCACGAGCAGTACTTC
J gene: TRBJ2-7
D gene: TRBD1
V gene: TRBV28
clone size: -

CDR3 protein: CASSPTRSSYEQYF
CDR3 DNA: TGTGCCAGCAGCCCAACCCGGAGCTCCTACGAGCAGTACTTC
J gene: TRBJ2-7
D gene: -
V gene: TRBV11-3
clone size: few

CDR3 protein: CSAGGTLTPLSGNTIYF
CDR3 DNA: TGCAGCGCTGGCGGGACTCTCACCCCTCTCTCTGGAAACACCATATATTTT
J gene: TRBJ1-3
D gene: -
V gene: TRBV29-1
clone size: -

CDR3 protein: CASSKIPEPYEQYF
CDR3 DNA: TGTGCCAGCAGTAAGATCCCAGAGCCCTACGAGCAGTACTTC
J gene: TRBJ2-7
D gene: -
V gene: TRBV6-1
clone size: -

CDR3 protein: CAWSVPGDRQETQYF
CDR3 DNA: TGTGCCTGGAGTGTACCCGGGGACAGGCAAGAGACCCAGTACTTC
J gene: TRBJ2-5
D gene: TRBD1
V gene: TRBV30
clone size: -

CDR3 protein: CASSTAREFSEQFF
CDR3 DNA: TGTGCCAGCAGCACGGCGAGGGAGTTCAGTGAGCAGTTCTTC
J gene: TRBJ2-1
D gene: -
V gene: TRBV11-3
clone size: -

CDR3 protein: CASSLDSGLNYEQYF
CDR3 DNA: TGTGCCAGCAGCTTAGACTCTGGGCTCAATTACGAGCAGTACTTC
J gene: TRBJ2-7
D gene: -
V gene: TRBV11-3
clone size: -

CDR3 protein: CASSQGGRPSGIDTQYF
CDR3 DNA: TGCGCCAGCAGCCAAGGGGGGAGGCCTAGCGGGATAGATACGCAGTATTTT
J gene: TRBJ2-3
D gene: TRBD2
V gene: TRBV4-3
clone size: -

CDR3 protein: CASSQGRDSQPQHF
CDR3 DNA: TGTGCCAGCAGCCAAGGCAGGGACAGCCAGCCCCAGCATTTT
J gene: TRBJ1-5
D gene: TRBD1
V gene: TRBV4-2
clone size: -

CDR3 protein: CASSPNTGFSAEQYF
CDR3 DNA: TGTGCCAGCAGCCCCAACACCGGGTTCTCCGCCGAGCAGTACTTC
J gene: TRBJ2-7
D gene: -
V gene: TRBV7-9
clone size: once

CDR3 protein: CASSLRDGPYEQYF
CDR3 DNA: TGTGCCAGCAGCTTAAGAGACGGGCCCTACGAGCAGTACTTC
J gene: TRBJ2-7
D gene: -
V gene: TRBV7-3
clone size: -

CDR3 protein: CSVRRGAGVFF
CDR3 DNA: TGCAGCGTACGGAGGGGGGCCGGTGTGTTTTTT
J gene: TRBJ1-4
D gene: -
V gene: TRBV29-1
clone size: many

CDR3 protein: CSVGGGGEQFF
CDR3 DNA: TGCAGCGTTGGGGGAGGGGGTGAGCAGTTCTTC
J gene: TRBJ2-1
D gene: -
V gene: TRBV29-1
clone size: many

CDR3 protein: CASSLNQGTTNYGYTF
CDR3 DNA: TGTGCCAGCAGTTTAAACCAGGGTACTACAAACTATGGCTACACCTTC
J gene: TRBJ1-2
D gene: -
V gene: TRBV7-9
clone size: -

CDR3 protein: CASSFRESSYNEQFF
CDR3 DNA: TGCGCCAGCAGCTTTCGGGAGAGCTCCTACAATGAGCAGTTCTTC
J gene: TRBJ2-1
D gene: -
V gene: TRBV5-1
clone size: -

CDR3 protein: CASRPFKWSSYNEQFF
CDR3 DNA: TGTGCCAGCCGGCCTTTTAAGTGGAGCTCCTACAATGAGCAGTTCTTC
J gene: TRBJ2-1
D gene: -
V gene: TRBV27
clone size: -

CDR3 protein: CASSFYSGGTYEQYF
CDR3 DNA: TGTGCCAGCAGTTTCTATTCAGGGGGGACCTACGAGCAGTACTTC
J gene: TRBJ2-7
D gene: -
V gene: TRBV28
clone size: -

CDR3 protein: CASRVQGGGTEAFF
CDR3 DNA: TGTGCCAGCAGGGTACAGGGCGGGGGCACTGAAGCTTTCTTT
J gene: TRBJ1-1
D gene: -
V gene: TRBV2
clone size: -

CDR3 protein: CASSLPQGNGELFF
CDR3 DNA: TGCGCCAGCAGCTTGCCCCAGGGGAACGGGGAGCTGTTTTTT
J gene: TRBJ2-2
D gene: -
V gene: TRBV5-1
clone size: -

CDR3 protein: CASGRQGALNTGELFF
CDR3 DNA: TGTGCCAGCGGAAGACAGGGGGCGCTAAATACCGGGGAGCTGTTTTTT
J gene: TRBJ2-2
D gene: TRBD1
V gene: TRBV25-1
clone size: many

CDR3 protein: CASSPPLGSNQPQHF
CDR3 DNA: TGTGCCAGCTCACCCCCGTTGGGGAGCAATCAGCCCCAGCATTTT
J gene: TRBJ1-5
D gene: -
V gene: TRBV18
clone size: -

CDR3 protein: CASSYNDRGGQYF
CDR3 DNA: TGTGCCAGCAGTTACAATGACCGGGGAGGGCAGTACTTC
J gene: TRBJ2-7
D gene: -
V gene: TRBV6-6
clone size: once

CDR3 protein: CASDGTGGEKLFF
CDR3 DNA: TGTGCCAGCGACGGGACAGGTGGTGAAAAACTGTTTTTT
J gene: TRBJ1-4
D gene: TRBD1
V gene: TRBV18
clone size: -

CDR3 protein: CASSLRGRETQYF
CDR3 DNA: TGTGCCAGCAGTTTACGGGGGAGAGAGACCCAGTACTTC
J gene: TRBJ2-5
D gene: -
V gene: TRBV28
clone size: -

CDR3 protein: CASRVDRELIYEQYF
CDR3 DNA: TGTGCCAGCAGAGTAGACAGGGAGTTGATCTACGAGCAGTACTTC
J gene: TRBJ2-7
D gene: TRBD1
V gene: TRBV27
clone size: -

CDR3 protein: CAWSVGGASEAFF
CDR3 DNA: TGTGCCTGGAGTGTCGGGGGGGCAAGTGAAGCTTTCTTT
J gene: TRBJ1-1
D gene: -
V gene: TRBV30
clone size: few

CDR3 protein: CASSASGLETQYF
CDR3 DNA: TGTGCCAGCAGTGCATCAGGGCTAGAGACCCAGTACTTC
J gene: TRBJ2-5
D gene: -
V gene: TRBV2
clone size: -

CDR3 protein: CASRDRNTGELFF
CDR3 DNA: TGTGCCAGCCGGGACAGGAACACCGGGGAGCTGTTTTTT
J gene: TRBJ2-2
D gene: TRBD1
V gene: TRBV9
clone size: once

CDR3 protein: CASSPGGAGETQYF
CDR3 DNA: TGTGCCAGCAGCCCCGGCGGGGCGGGAGAGACCCAGTACTTC
J gene: TRBJ2-5
D gene: -
V gene: TRBV7-8
clone size: many

CDR3 protein: CASSSRDGSSYEQYF
CDR3 DNA: TGTGCCAGCAGCAGCCGGGACGGGAGCTCCTACGAGCAGTACTTC
J gene: TRBJ2-7
D gene: -
V gene: TRBV7-9
clone size: few

CDR3 protein: CASSAYLTGDTQYF
CDR3 DNA: TGTGCCAGCAGCGCTTACTTGACAGGGGATACGCAGTATTTT
J gene: TRBJ2-3
D gene: TRBD1
V gene: TRBV11-2
clone size: once

CDR3 protein: CASSFYSAASTDTQYF
CDR3 DNA: TGTGCCAGCAGCTTCTACTCAGCGGCTAGCACAGATACGCAGTATTTT
J gene: TRBJ2-3
D gene: -
V gene: TRBV7-9
clone size: -

CDR3 protein: CASSQVSQGAGGNTIYF
CDR3 DNA: TGCGCCAGCAGCCAAGTTTCTCAGGGGGCTGGGGGAAACACCATATATTTT
J gene: TRBJ1-3
D gene: TRBD1
V gene: TRBV4-1
clone size: -

CDR3 protein: CASSVTGGAFF
CDR3 DNA: TGTGCCAGCAGTGTGACAGGGGGAGCTTTCTTT
J gene: TRBJ1-1
D gene: TRBD1
V gene: TRBV2
clone size: -

CDR3 protein: CASSQGGVEALHF
CDR3 DNA: TGTGCCAGCAGTCAAGGAGGGGTGGAGGCCCTCCACTTT
J gene: TRBJ1-6
D gene: -
V gene: TRBV6-5
clone size: -

CDR3 protein: CASSPLWGHSSGRSQPQHF
CDR3 DNA: TGTGCCAGCAGTCCGCTTTGGGGACATTCTTCGGGTCGAAGTCAGCCCCAGCATTTT
J gene: TRBJ1-5
D gene: -
V gene: TRBV28
clone size: -

CDR3 protein: CASSPGTAPGGYTF
CDR3 DNA: TGTGCCAGTAGTCCCGGGACGGCCCCGGGGGGCTACACCTTC
J gene: TRBJ1-2
D gene: -
V gene: TRBV19
clone size: -

CDR3 protein: CASSEMWGSNQPQHF
CDR3 DNA: TGTGCCAGCAGTGAAATGTGGGGTAGCAATCAGCCCCAGCATTTT
J gene: TRBJ1-5
D gene: -
V gene: TRBV6-1
clone size: -

CDR3 protein: CASSPSGRRAGELFF
CDR3 DNA: TGTGCCAGCAGCCCCTCCGGTCGCCGGGCAGGGGAGCTGTTTTTT
J gene: TRBJ2-2
D gene: -
V gene: TRBV7-2
clone size: -